The present T cell receptor (beta chain) was sequenced within a study of blood T cell repertoires in COVID-19. For the study at large: Specimens from acute and convalescent COVID-19 originated in the United States, Italy and Spain. Sources were T cells, B-cell-depleted T cells, or PBMCs; the material itself was cDNA or gDNA.

Trimming at V came to 4 bases and at J to 0 bases, leaving 20 bases not matched to a gene. Germline V gives CDR1 MDHEN, CDR2 SYDVKM. The CDR3 sequence is 21 residues long. This table comes from immunoSEQ multiplex PCR, and its TCRdb copy is limited to in-frame clones, with some not included. The table has about 190,000 clones, about four fifths seen once. The clonotype originates from a woman aged 25 to 39 who had recovered from COVID-19. V and J are TRBV28 and TRBJ2-1; TRBD1 aligns across 8 bases. Sequenced input: PBMCs or T cells enriched from blood (not recorded which). In DNA form, the CDR3 reads TGTGCCAGCAGTTCATTTCGAACCGGGACAGGCCCACTTAGCTCCTACAATGAGCAGTTCTTC. Translating it yields CASSSFRTGTGPLSSYNEQFF. The full variable domain, rest sourced from reference TRBV28 and TRBJ2-1, is DVKVTQSSRYLVKRTGEKVFLECVQDMDHENMFWYRQDPGLGLRLIYFSYDVKMKEKGDIPEGYSVSREKKERFSLILESASTNQTSMYLCASSSFRTGTGPLSSYNEQFFGPGTRLTVL.